A single sample gave rise to the 28 T cell receptor beta chains below, sequenced in a study of blood T cell repertoires in COVID-19. Clones were sequenced by immunoSEQ multiplex PCR, and TCRdb holds only the in-frame ones, with some missing. The sample contains hundreds of thousands of clones, 84% of which appear only once. The specimen was peripheral blood. The origin of the receptors is a human donor in a cohort sampled during active COVID-19.

The gene calls are TRBV7-8 and TRBJ2-3; 7 positions agree with TRBD2. Germline V gene sequence: CDR1 SGHVS, CDR2 FQNEAQ. This CDR3 has 16 amino acids. With 5 bases clipped from V and 2 bases from J, the junction kept 10 bases outside the gene matches. CDR3 protein: CASSEQTSQVTDTQYF. The CDR3 nucleotides are TGTGCCAGCAGCGAACAGACTAGCCAGGTCACAGATACGCAGTATTTT.

This chain connects TRBV28 to TRBJ2-2; TRBD2 matches at 10 bases. V was pared by 1 base and J by 3 bases, with 8 bases of the junction left unmatched. Germline loops: CDR1 MDHEN, CDR2 SYDVKM. This CDR3 is 18 amino acids long. Written as DNA, the CDR3 is TGTGCCAGCAGTTTATTCTCTGTGGGGACTAGCGACACCGGGGAGCTGTTTTTT. Its protein product is CASSLFSVGTSDTGELFF. Full variable domain (missing parts from reference TRBV28 and TRBJ2-2): DVKVTQSSRYLVKRTGEKVFLECVQDMDHENMFWYRQDPGLGLRLIYFSYDVKMKEKGDIPEGYSVSREKKERFSLILESASTNQTSMYLCASSLFSVGTSDTGELFFGEGSRLTVL.

The chain links TRBV18 to TRBJ2-2; 8 bases fit TRBD2. The CDR3 covers 15 residues. V shed 5 bases and J 0 bases; nucleotides not matched to a gene: 2. Germline CDR1 reads KGHSH; CDR2 reads LQKENI. The CDR3 bases are TGTGCCAGCTCATTTAGCGGGGCGAACACCGGGGAGCTGTTTTTT. Translating it yields CASSFSGANTGELFF. Complete variable domain (other parts from reference TRBV18 and TRBJ2-2): NAGVMQNPRHLVRRRGQEARLRCSPMKGHSHVYWYRQLPEEGLKFMVYLQKENIIDESGMPKERFSAEFPKEGPSILRIQQVVRGDSAAYFCASSFSGANTGELFFGEGSRLTVL.

The CDR3 region is CASSTGTSGGKYF. DNA of the CDR3: TGTGCCAGCAGCACAGGGACTAGCGGGGGAAAGTACTTC. The chain uses TRBV5-6 and TRBJ2-5; TRBD2 agrees at 14 bases. Germline lookup yields CDR1 SGHDT and CDR2 YYEEEE. The CDR3 is 13 residues long. V dropped 4 bases and J dropped 12; count of bases not matched to a gene: 5.

V and J are TRBV10-1 and TRBJ1-5; 9 nucleotides agree with TRBD1. In germline, CDR1 is WNHNN, CDR2 SYGVQD (reference sequence). With 6 bases clipped from V and 3 bases from J, the junction kept 15 bases outside the gene matches. The CDR3 consists of 18 residues. DNA of the CDR3: TGCGCCAGCAGAACCCATACAAGAGGGGACAGGGACAATCAGCCCCAGCATTTT. Translation gives CASRTHTRGDRDNQPQHF.

The V call is TRBV5-5, the J call TRBJ2-2; possibly TRBD1 for D (6 bases). Germline CDR1 SGHKS, CDR2 YYEKEE (reference sequence). The V end lost 4 bases, the J end lost 8 bases, and 15 bases lay between the germline ends. This CDR3 has 14 amino acids. The chain's CDR3 is CASSVLPGVGELFF. The CDR3 DNA reads as TGTGCCAGCAGCGTGCTACCAGGGGTTGGGGAGCTGTTTTTT.

The genes are TRBV27 and TRBJ2-1; 9 bases agree with TRBD2. Germline V gene lookup returns CDR1 MNHEY and CDR2 SMNVEV (reference sequence). The CDR3 has 17 amino acids. V lost 5 bases to trimming and J lost 4 bases; unmatched junction nucleotides: 12. CDR3 DNA: TGTGCCAGCAGTCGGGCGCGGGGGGGCCCAGATTACAATGAGCAGTTCTTC. It encodes CASSRARGGPDYNEQFF.

V is TRBV5-1 and J is TRBJ2-6, with no clear D. The CDR3 is 15 amino acids. Germline V gene lookup returns CDR1 SGHRS and CDR2 YFSETQ. V was pared by 2 bases and J by 1 base, with 7 bases between. The CDR3 reads CASSFTASGANVLTF. The CDR3 DNA reads TGCGCCAGCAGCTTTACAGCTTCTGGGGCCAACGTCCTGACTTTC.

The gene calls are TRBV3-1 (or the pseudogene TRBV3-2) and TRBJ1-2; D unresolved. The CDR3 totals 12 residues. Germline-derived CDR1 and CDR2 are LGHDT and YNNKEL (reference sequence). The ends were cut back, 4 bases at V and 4 bases at J, with 7 bases in the middle. The CDR3, as DNA: TGTGCCAGCAGCCCAGGCACCTATGGCTACACCTTC. Translated, it gives CASSPGTYGYTF.

The CDR3 loop is CASRGGVREQYF. The CDR3 region has the DNA TGTGCCAGCCGAGGGGGGGTTCGCGAGCAGTACTTC. This chain links TRBV19 with TRBJ2-7, with D tentatively TRBD2 (7 bases). CDR1 is LNHDA and CDR2 is SQIVND in the germline V gene (reference sequence). The CDR3 is 12 amino acids. The ends were cut back, 9 bases at V and 6 bases at J, with 15 bases in the middle.

The V call is TRBV6-5, the J call TRBJ2-3; TRBD1 matches 9 bases. The J segment lost 4 bases and the V segment lost 5 bases, leaving 7 bases of the junction unmatched. In germline, CDR1 is MNHEY, CDR2 SVGAGI. The CDR3 loop spans 15 amino acids. CDR3 DNA sequence: TGTGCCAGCAGTAAGACAGGGGGAATCGCAGATACGCAGTATTTT. It encodes CASSKTGGIADTQYF.

V is TRBV5-1 and J is TRBJ2-4, with TRBD2 matching over 8 bases. The CDR3 runs 17 residues. V lost 0 bases to trimming and J lost 4 bases; unmatched junction nucleotides: 9. Germline V lookup: CDR1 SGHRS, CDR2 YFSETQ. CDR3 sequence reads: CASSLELSGAFKNIQYF. The CDR3 DNA reads TGCGCCAGCAGCTTGGAACTTAGCGGGGCTTTTAAAAACATTCAGTACTTC.

The V gene is TRBV6-5, the J gene TRBJ2-7; tentatively, D is TRBD1 (6 bases). Germline V gene data show CDR1 as MNHEY and CDR2 as SVGAGI. There are 15 residues in the CDR3. With 10 bases removed from V and 0 bases from J, the gap between germline ends came to 19 bases. CDR3 bases: TGTGCCACCTTAGGGGGTGTAACTAGCTCCTACGAGCAGTACTTC. It is translated as CATLGGVTSSYEQYF.

The chain couples TRBV18 to TRBJ2-6, with TRBD2 matching over 9 bases. CDR1 is KGHSH and CDR2 is LQKENI in the germline V gene. J gave up 0 bases and V 2 bases, and 5 bases lay outside the gene matches. The CDR3 contains 18 residues. The CDR3 spells CASSPYLAGNSGANVLTF. CDR3 sequence (DNA): TGTGCCAGCTCACCATATCTAGCGGGGAACTCTGGGGCCAACGTCCTGACTTTC.

The chain joins TRBV28 to TRBJ1-3; perhaps TRBD1 as D (5 bases). V was pared by 6 bases and J by 1 base, with 13 bases between. Germline values: CDR1 MDHEN, CDR2 SYDVKM. The CDR3 runs 15 residues. This CDR3 is CASRSQGYSGNTIYF. CDR3 nucleotides: TGTGCCAGCAGGAGTCAGGGCTATTCTGGAAACACCATATATTTT.

This clone was picked up a small number of times. The chain links TRBV4-2 to TRBJ2-7; 8 positions agree with TRBD1. The CDR3 totals 15 residues. Germline V gene lookup returns CDR1 LGHNA and CDR2 YNFKEQ. V was pared by 4 bases and J by 7 bases, with 12 bases of the junction left unmatched. The CDR3 bases are TGTGCCAGCAGCCGAGACCCTGGACAGGGTCGTGAGCAGTACTTC. This codes for CASSRDPGQGREQYF.

The gene calls are TRBV4-2 and TRBJ1-2, with 8 bases fitting TRBD1. Germline values: CDR1 LGHNA, CDR2 YNFKEQ. The CDR3 covers 18 residues. Germline trimming cut 0 bases from V and 5 bases from J; bases unmatched to any gene: 14. CDR3 protein: CASSQDTGAGGIGYGYTF. CDR3 nucleotide sequence: TGTGCCAGCAGCCAAGATACGGGGGCAGGGGGCATCGGGTATGGCTACACCTTC.

The rearrangement links TRBV6-1 to TRBJ1-5, with 8 bases fitting TRBD1. Germline CDR1 is MNHNS and CDR2 is SASEGT. The CDR3 covers 16 residues. The J segment lost 3 bases and the V segment lost 3 bases, leaving 7 bases of the junction unmatched. CDR3 sequence (DNA): TGTGCCAGCAGTGATAGGACAGGGCTCTTCAATCAGCCCCAGCATTTT. It codes for CASSDRTGLFNQPQHF.

The J gene is TRBJ1-6, the V gene TRBV20-1; tentative D call: TRBD1 (5 bases). The CDR3 length is 13 residues. The V end lost 3 bases, the J end lost 8 bases, and 11 bases lay between the germline ends. Germline lookup yields CDR1 DFQATT and CDR2 SNEGSKA (reference sequence). CDR3 loop: CSASKGQDSPLHF. The DNA for the CDR3 is TGCAGTGCTAGTAAGGGGCAGGATTCACCCCTCCACTTT.

The chain uses TRBV5-1 and TRBJ2-1, with TRBD1 matching over 9 bases. This CDR3 has 14 residues. V lost 0 bases, J lost 10 bases, and 5 bases stayed unmatched. Germline values: CDR1 SGHRS, CDR2 YFSETQ. The CDR3 is CASSLGTGVGEQFF. As DNA, the CDR3 is TGCGCCAGCAGCTTGGGGACAGGGGTAGGGGAGCAGTTCTTC.

The V gene is TRBV6-5, the J gene TRBJ2-1, with D unresolved. The length of the CDR3 is 14 residues. V lost 0 bases to trimming and J lost 1 base, with 4 bases between them. Germline values: CDR1 MNHEY, CDR2 SVGAGI. The CDR3 here is CASSYSTSYNEQFF. CDR3 DNA: TGTGCCAGCAGTTACTCGACTTCCTACAATGAGCAGTTCTTC.

In this sample, this clone turned up a few times. The chain links TRBV28 to TRBJ1-6; the match to TRBD1 covers 12 bases. The germline V gene has CDR1 MDHEN and CDR2 SYDVKM. Germline trimming cut 6 bases from V and 11 bases from J; bases unmatched to any gene: 8. This CDR3 has 15 residues. The CDR3 DNA reads as TGTGCCAGCAGGGTTAGGGGACAGGGGGCGGCACCCCTCCACTTT. Protein: CASRVRGQGAAPLHF.

V gene TRBV16 combines with J gene TRBJ1-4, with D unresolved. The CDR3 is 16 residues long. V was pared by 6 bases and J by 8 bases, with 22 bases between. Germline values: CDR1 KGHSY, CDR2 FQNENV. CDR3 DNA: TGTGCCAGCAGTCAGACCCCAGCCGTACAACAGGAAAAACTGTTTTTT. Encoded protein: CASSQTPAVQQEKLFF.

The chain uses TRBV15 and TRBJ2-5; D is perhaps TRBD2 (7 bases). The germline V gene has CDR1 LNHNV and CDR2 YYDKDF (reference sequence). The CDR3 sequence is 17 residues long. V shed 2 bases and J shed 9 bases, with 25 bases lying between them. DNA of the CDR3: TGTGCCACCAGCAGAAGAAACCGGGGGGCGCTCTTTGGGGCCCAGTACTTC. It specifies CATSRRNRGALFGAQYF.

The J gene is TRBJ2-7, the V gene TRBV15; D may be TRBD1 (6 bases). Germline values: CDR1 LNHNV, CDR2 YYDKDF (reference sequence). The CDR3 totals 13 residues. V lost 6 bases and J lost 7, with 16 bases in between. The CDR3 sequence is CATRDRVFGEQYF. CDR3 DNA sequence: TGTGCCACCAGGGACAGAGTTTTTGGTGAGCAGTACTTC.

In this sample, this clone turned up once. The genes are TRBV10-3 and TRBJ2-1; 11 bases are shared with TRBD2. The CDR3 runs 14 residues. The J segment lost 10 bases and the V segment lost 6 bases, leaving 8 bases of the junction unmatched. CDR1 and CDR2 (germline): ENHRY, SYGVKD. Here the CDR3 reads CAIRHIAGGPEQFF. CDR3 DNA: TGTGCCATCAGACACATAGCGGGAGGGCCAGAGCAGTTCTTC.

This clone came up a few times. The rearrangement uses TRBV5-1 and TRBJ1-6, with 9 positions matching TRBD1. CDR1 SGHRS and CDR2 YFSETQ come from the germline V gene. CDR3 length: 16 residues. Germline trimming cut 0 bases from V and 9 bases from J; bases unmatched to any gene: 7. As DNA, the CDR3 is TGCGCCAGCAGCTTGGTGGGACAGGGATATGGTTCACCCCTCCACTTT. The encoded protein is CASSLVGQGYGSPLHF.

The V call is TRBV9, the J call TRBJ2-2; TRBD1 matches 7 bases. The junction had 9 bases not matched to a gene; V was cut back by 4 bases and J by 6 bases. The CDR3 is 15 residues long. Germline CDR1 SGDLS, CDR2 YYNGEE. CDR3 sequence reads: CASSPGQGDAGELFF. CDR3 nucleotides: TGTGCCAGCAGCCCTGGGCAGGGGGACGCCGGGGAGCTGTTTTTT.